Below are 12 T cell receptor beta chains sequenced from a single sample in a study of blood T cell repertoires in COVID-19. Sequencing was performed with immunoSEQ multiplex PCR; in TCRdb, only in-frame clones are kept and a portion is missing. The sample shows roughly 200,000 clones, about four fifths of them seen only once. Sequencing input: peripheral blood. These receptors originate from a man in his forties or fifties with active or convalescent COVID-19.

J is TRBJ1-4 and V is TRBV4-1, with D perhaps TRBD1 (6 bases). Looked up from germline, CDR1 is MGHRA and CDR2 is YSYEKL. V dropped 2 bases and J dropped 4 bases, with 17 bases sitting between them. The CDR3 runs to 17 residues. CDR3 sequence (DNA): TGCGCCAGCAGCCAATCTGGGGGGGCTACGCTTAATGAAAAACTGTTTTTT. Protein: CASSQSGGATLNEKLFF.

The CDR3 region has the DNA TGTGCCACCAGTGGCGGGTACGAGCAGTACTTC. It translates to CATSGGYEQYF. The chain uses TRBV24-1 and TRBJ2-7; a weak D match, TRBD2 (5 bases). The V gene lost 5 bases and the J gene lost 4 bases, with 5 bases spanning the gap. The CDR3 is made up of 11 amino acids. Germline V CDR1 and CDR2: KGHDR, SFDVKD.

CDR3 nucleotides: TGTGCCAGCAGGGACTACAACTATGGCTACACCTTC. Its protein is CASRDYNYGYTF. V usage is TRBV12-3 or TRBV12-4 and J usage is TRBJ1-2; D ambiguous. There are 12 residues in the CDR3. Trimming shortened V by 6 bases and J by 2 bases, and 7 bases separated the two germline ends.

The rearrangement links TRBV6-1 to TRBJ2-3; D is unclear. This CDR3 is built from 13 residues. Trimming took off 0 bases at V and 6 bases at J, with 7 bases between the two ends. Germline CDR1 MNHNS, CDR2 SASEGT. The CDR3 coding sequence is TGTGCCAGCAGTGAAGCTCTGTCGGATACGCAGTATTTT. This codes for CASSEALSDTQYF.

The CDR3 bases are TGTGCCTGGAGTGTCTACAGGGACGGCGGAAACACCATATATTTT. Amino acid sequence: CAWSVYRDGGNTIYF. This sequence joins TRBV30 and TRBJ1-3, with D possibly being TRBD1 (6 bases). CDR3 size: 15 residues. In germline, CDR1 is GTSNPN, CDR2 SVGIG (reference sequence). V was pared by 0 bases and J by 4 bases, with 13 bases between.

Details on this clone: One end of the junction fails to match germline, which may point to a read error. V is TRBV30 and J is TRBJ2-7; tentatively, D is TRBD1 (6 bases). The CDR3 covers 12 residues. Per germline, CDR1 GTSNPN and CDR2 SVGIG (reference sequence). DNA for the CDR3: TGTGCCTGGAACCTCGGCTCGGGACAACTCAGATTC. It specifies CAWNLGSGQLRF.

The chain couples TRBV6-5 to TRBJ2-7, with TRBD1 identical over 7 bases. Unmatched junction bases numbered 1, after V lost 7 bases and J lost 4 bases. The V gene's germline CDR1 is MNHEY and CDR2 SVGAGI. The CDR3 covers 11 residues. The CDR3 DNA reads as TGTGCCAGCATCAGGGGGTACGAGCAGTACTTC. This codes for CASIRGYEQYF.

The J gene is TRBJ2-6, the V gene TRBV30; a weak D match, TRBD2 (5 bases). Germline lookup yields CDR1 GTSNPN and CDR2 SVGIG (reference sequence). V was shortened by 0 bases and J by 0 bases, with 12 bases between the two germline ends. CDR3 size: 17 residues. The CDR3 region has the DNA TGTGCCTGGAGTGTACTAGGTACTTACTCTGGGGCCAACGTCCTGACTTTC. Protein sequence: CAWSVLGTYSGANVLTF.

A single count supports this clone. The chain is built from TRBV9 and TRBJ1-2; 7 bases line up with TRBD1. Looked up from germline, CDR1 is SGDLS and CDR2 is YYNGEE. The CDR3 consists of 14 residues. The J segment lost 3 bases and the V segment lost 3 bases, leaving 5 bases of the junction unmatched. The CDR3: CASSGQGGDYGYTF. CDR3 sequence (DNA): TGTGCCAGCAGCGGCCAGGGGGGAGACTATGGCTACACCTTC.

This clone was detected only once. The chain joins TRBV28 to TRBJ1-1, with TRBD1 matching 8 bases. The CDR3 is 12 residues long. In germline, CDR1 is MDHEN, CDR2 SYDVKM. V was clipped by 10 bases and J by 11 bases; unmatched bases: 12. Here the CDR3 reads CATTDRGLEAFF. The CDR3 DNA sequence: TGTGCCACGACTGACAGGGGCCTGGAGGCTTTCTTT.

A few counts support this clone. This chain uses TRBV30 with TRBJ2-5; weak D call: TRBD2 (5 bases). Looked up from germline, CDR1 is GTSNPN and CDR2 is SVGIG (reference sequence). Between the trimmed V and J ends, which lost 5 bases and 5 bases, there was a span of 12 bases. This CDR3 is built from 12 residues. CDR3 amino acids: CAWRSARETQYF. CDR3 nucleotides: TGTGCCTGGCGTAGCGCTCGGGAGACCCAGTACTTC.

The rearrangement links TRBV5-6 to TRBJ2-3; possible D gene TRBD2, 6 bases. V was pared by 4 bases and J by 5 bases, with 11 bases between. The CDR3 totals 13 residues. Germline assignment: CDR1 SGHDT and CDR2 YYEEEE. In nucleotides, the CDR3 is TGTGCCAGCAGCAAATATAGCGGAGATACGCAGTATTTT. It codes for CASSKYSGDTQYF.